This T cell receptor (beta chain) is from a study of blood T cell repertoires in COVID-19 (dated by TCRdb to the early 2020s). About the full investigation: Collaborator samples came from the United States, Italy and Spain and covered acute and convalescent phases of COVID-19. The material from the prospective study consisted of cDNA or gDNA derived from T cells, B-cell-depleted T cells, or PBMCs. Where HLA class I and class II types were available, the types were taken from metadata supplied by the sample provider, not from assay-based typing. Subjects who had been exposed to COVID-19, were actively infected with it, or had recovered from it provided the deeply sampled blood TCRbeta repertoires that made up the dataset. The samples were drawn from two sources: the first 160 participants of the ongoing ImmuneRACE study, and 1,200 or so subjects contributed by 6 global collaborators. Nearly every sample came with metadata listing a de-identified subject ID, COVID-19 status, age in years and sex. The repertoires were released in a freely available public database intended as a resource for research on the immune response to SARS-CoV-2. The paper's findings and limits, for the study overall: How much clinical and demographic metadata was included differed by source and by participant, and the metadata was provided uncurated.

The immunoSEQ Assay, a bias-controlled multiplex PCR, was used to amplify TCRbeta CDR3 regions from genomic DNA. The original pipeline was this. The number of nucleated cells in each sample was estimated by amplification of reference gene primers within the assay. To quantify the absolute abundance of each unique TCRbeta CDR3 rearrangement, sequence reads were collapsed and filtered. Productive Simpson clonality was computed per sample as the square root of Simpson's diversity index over productive rearrangements. TCRdb mirrors the immuneACCESS table, restricted to in-frame sequences. Some clones are absent from its copies; in checked studies, under half trace to an unresolved V gene, and the reason for the others is unknown. From that table come the V and J calls and clone size; the DNA was used to work out D and trimming. This sample comprises hundreds of thousands of clones, 70% to 90% of them detected only once. About 1.5% of the sample is held by the ten biggest clonotypes.

Enrolling through a virtual design, the prospective study's participants ranged in age from about 18 to 89 years and lived across approximately 25 United States geographic areas. In the prospective study, participants were assigned to cohorts based on the clinical history participants reported in a screening survey and a study questionnaire. Exposed participants had been in contact with someone with a PCR-confirmed or clinician-diagnosed COVID-19 case within 2 weeks of study entry. In the prospective study, mobile phlebotomists collected whole blood, serum and a nasopharyngeal or oropharyngeal swab from each participant. Participants in the prospective study had the option to provide additional blood draws and questionnaires over a roughly 2-month period. Before DNA extraction, blood samples from the prospective study were shipped at room temperature or frozen. About this clone itself: Its antigen is still unknown. No base-level quality is on record; no much larger clone is a single base apart.

V loses 5 bases, J loses 2 bases, and the germline ends lie 11 bases apart. In the germline V gene, CDR1 corresponds to SGHTA and CDR2 to FQGNSA. The CDR3 starts with the cysteine, ends with the phenylalanine, and has 14 residues. Only the CDR3 region is kept as DNA, spanning 42 bases read in frame from base 1. The sample taken for sequencing was PBMCs or T cells enriched from blood (not recorded which). The receptor was derived from a woman younger than 35 who had been exposed to COVID-19. The sequence is built from TRBV7-2 and TRBJ2-3; the D gene cannot be named for sure. The base sequence is TGTGCCAGCAGCACCCCCAGGAACACAGATACGCAGTATTTT. Its coded protein is CASSTPRNTDTQYF. Here the CDR3 is joined to the reference TRBV7-2 and TRBJ2-3 genes, and the full variable domain is: GAGVSQSPSNKVTEKGKDVELRCDPISGHTALYWYRQSLGQGLEFLIYFQGNSAPDKSGLPSDRFSAERTGGSVSTLTIQRTQQEDSAVYLCASSTPRNTDTQYFGPGTRLTVL.